The 26 T cell receptor beta chains presented below share a single source sample, sequenced in a study of OX40 agonist ivuxolimab in advanced cancers. The assay was immunoSEQ multiplex PCR, and TCRdb's table has in-frame clones only and misses some. The sample records about 72,000 clones, approximately 86% being singletons. Sequenced here: CD4+ or CD8+ T cells sorted from blood, sampled in a trial of the OX40 agonist ivuxolimab. The receptor source for this set is an adult with an advanced solid tumor such as melanoma, head and neck, liver or kidney cancer.

The table lists this clone with a few counts. The chain recombines TRBV19 with TRBJ1-2; D perhaps matches TRBD1 (5 bases). The ends were cut back, 4 bases at V and 0 bases at J, with 9 bases in the middle. CDR1 is LNHDA and CDR2 is SQIVND in the germline V gene (reference sequence). The CDR3 is made up of 14 amino acids. In nucleotides, the CDR3 is TGTGCCAGTAGTACCCAGACAGCTAACTATGGCTACACCTTC. Its translation: CASSTQTANYGYTF.

The rearrangement links TRBV2 to TRBJ1-5, with unresolved D. CDR3 size: 13 residues. Trimming pared 4 bases from V and 3 bases from J, leaving 7 bases between. Germline-derived CDR1 and CDR2 are SNHLY and FYNNEI. The CDR3 region is CASSGPPNQPQHF. The CDR3 DNA sequence: TGTGCCAGCAGTGGGCCGCCCAATCAGCCCCAGCATTTT.

The chain employs TRBV28 and TRBJ1-2; D is ambiguous. Germline CDR1 is MDHEN and CDR2 is SYDVKM. The CDR3 consists of 12 residues. V was pared by 2 bases and J by 7 bases, with 8 bases between. CDR3 sequence: CASSLGVRGYTF. Here the CDR3 DNA reads TGTGCCAGCAGTTTAGGAGTCCGTGGCTACACCTTC.

The chain is built from TRBV30 and TRBJ1-6; TRBD1 agrees at 8 bases. The CDR3 consists of 14 residues. The germline gives CDR1 GTSNPN, CDR2 SVGIG (reference sequence). Trimming at V came to 3 bases and at J to 7 bases, leaving 5 bases not matched to a gene. The CDR3 region is CAWSLGTGNSPLHF. The CDR3 DNA is TGTGCCTGGAGCCTCGGGACAGGCAATTCACCCCTCCACTTT.

This clone was observed a few times. The V gene is TRBV5-6, the J gene TRBJ1-2; maybe TRBD1 (6 bases). CDR3 size: 14 residues. Germline-derived CDR1 and CDR2 are SGHDT and YYEEEE. V dropped 5 bases and J dropped 5 bases, with 16 bases sitting between them. CDR3 sequence reads: CASSTYRVPYGYTF. The CDR3 DNA reads TGTGCCAGCAGTACCTACAGGGTACCATATGGCTACACCTTC.

A few counts support this clone. V usage is TRBV2 and J usage is TRBJ2-5; D is unresolved. This CDR3 is 13 amino acids long. Trimming stripped 8 bases from V and 0 bases from J, with 10 bases between. Germline loops: CDR1 SNHLY, CDR2 FYNNEI. Here the CDR3 DNA reads TGTGCCAGCGTTCAGGACCACCAAGAGACCCAGTACTTC. Encoded protein: CASVQDHQETQYF. Filled out from reference TRBV2 and TRBJ2-5, the complete variable domain reads EPEVTQTPSHQVTQMGQEVILRCVPISNHLYFYWYRQILGQKVEFLVSFYNNEISEKSEIFDDQFSVERPDGSNFTLKIRSTKLEDSAMYFCASVQDHQETQYFGPGTRLLVL.

The chain joins TRBV2 to TRBJ2-1, with TRBD2 matching 11 bases. This CDR3 has 14 amino acids. The V gene's germline CDR1 is SNHLY and CDR2 FYNNEI. J lost 7 bases, V lost 5 bases, and 4 bases had no gene match. This CDR3 is CASSTSGSRNEQFF. DNA of the CDR3: TGTGCCAGCAGTACTAGCGGGAGTCGAAATGAGCAGTTCTTC. The whole variable domain, remainder taken from reference TRBV2 and TRBJ2-1, is EPEVTQTPSHQVTQMGQEVILRCVPISNHLYFYWYRQILGQKVEFLVSFYNNEISEKSEIFDDQFSVERPDGSNFTLKIRSTKLEDSAMYFCASSTSGSRNEQFFGPGTRLTVL.

The V gene is TRBV4-3, the J gene TRBJ1-3; D remains unclear. The germline gives CDR1 LGHNA, CDR2 YSLEER. This CDR3 contains 16 residues. V was clipped by 1 base and J by 0 bases, with 10 bases between them. Here the CDR3 reads CASSQVAGSSGNTIYF. The CDR3 DNA is TGCGCCAGCAGCCAAGTGGCAGGATCCTCTGGAAACACCATATATTTT.

This clone was picked up a small number of times. The V gene is TRBV6-6, the J gene TRBJ1-5; a possible D gene is TRBD1 (6 bases). Germline CDR1 reads MNHNY; CDR2 reads SVGAGI (reference sequence). V lost 0 bases and J lost 3, with 12 bases in between. The CDR3 covers 16 residues. CDR3 DNA: TGTGCCAGCAGTTACTCGGAAGGGGGGAACAATCAGCCCCAGCATTTT. It specifies CASSYSEGGNNQPQHF.

The V gene is TRBV28, the J gene TRBJ2-7; the D call may be TRBD1 or TRBD2 (5 bases each). V was clipped by 10 bases and J by 5 bases, with 24 bases between them. CDR3 length: 15 residues. Germline loops: CDR1 MDHEN, CDR2 SYDVKM. The CDR3 bases are TGTGCCACCCTGGGGTGGGGGTCTTCTGTCGACGAGCAGTACTTC. As protein: CATLGWGSSVDEQYF.

The chain is built from TRBV7-9 and TRBJ1-1, with a tentative D call TRBD1 (6 bases). CDR1 and CDR2 from the germline V gene are SEHNR and FQNEAQ (reference sequence). This CDR3 region has 16 residues. The V and J ends lost 5 bases and 4 bases respectively, with 20 bases between them. The chain's CDR3 is CASSPDGGGAGTEAFF. In DNA form, the CDR3 reads TGTGCCAGCAGCCCCGACGGAGGGGGAGCCGGCACTGAAGCTTTCTTT.

The chain has TRBV28 and TRBJ2-7; 7 bases match TRBD1. CDR1 is MDHEN and CDR2 is SYDVKM in the germline V gene. The CDR3 contains 15 residues. V gave up 6 bases and J gave up 1 base; unmatched junction bases: 9. CDR3 nucleotides: TGTGCCAGCAGCACAATGGGGGACAGTTCCTACGAGCAGTACTTC. Translating it yields CASSTMGDSSYEQYF.

This sequence joins TRBV11-2 and TRBJ2-3; 7 bases match TRBD2. The V segment lost 1 base and the J segment 8 bases; nucleotides outside the gene matches: 12. The CDR3 extends over 16 amino acids. From germline, CDR1 is SGHAT and CDR2 FQNNGV. CDR3: CASSLVLAVARGTQYF. For the CDR3, the DNA is TGTGCCAGCAGCTTAGTGCTAGCGGTGGCCCGAGGTACGCAGTATTTT.

The rearrangement links TRBV9 to TRBJ1-6; unclear D gene. Germline CDR1 SGDLS, CDR2 YYNGEE. The length of the CDR3 is 13 residues. Trimming took 4 bases from V and 7 from J, leaving 9 bases between them. As DNA, the CDR3 is TGTGCCAGCAGCCCCAGCCCCAATTCACCCCTCCACTTT. Amino acid sequence: CASSPSPNSPLHF.

The CDR3 loop is CANARGSQETQYF. In DNA, the CDR3 is TGTGCCAACGCGCGGGGGAGCCAAGAGACCCAGTACTTC. V and J are TRBV7-2 and TRBJ2-5; 7 bases line up with TRBD2. Germline CDR1 reads SGHTA; CDR2 reads FQGNSA. The CDR3 spans 13 residues. V gave up 10 bases and J gave up 1 base; unmatched junction bases: 6. The variable domain in full, with the rest retrieved from reference TRBV7-2 and TRBJ2-5, is GAGVSQSPSNKVTEKGKDVELRCDPISGHTALYWYRQSLGQGLEFLIYFQGNSAPDKSGLPSDRFSAERTGGSVSTLTIQRTQQEDSAVYLCANARGSQETQYFGPGTRLLVL.

The V gene is TRBV19, the J gene TRBJ1-2; 8 bases are a match to TRBD1. Germline V lookup: CDR1 LNHDA, CDR2 SQIVND (reference sequence). The V gene end was trimmed by 3 bases and the J gene end by 7 bases; junction bases not matched to a gene: 13. CDR3 length: 16 amino acids. CDR3 DNA sequence: TGTGCCAGTAGTATTACTGGGTGGGGACAGGAGCCTGGCTACACCTTC. It encodes CASSITGWGQEPGYTF. The full variable domain, its missing parts supplied by reference TRBV19 and TRBJ1-2, is DGGITQSPKYLFRKEGQNVTLSCEQNLNHDAMYWYRQDPGQGLRLIYYSQIVNDFQKGDIAEGYSVSREKKESFPLTVTSAQKNPTAFYLCASSITGWGQEPGYTFGSGTRLTVV.

The chain has TRBV6-5 and TRBJ2-2, with 8 bases aligning to TRBD2. V was pared by 5 bases and J by 4 bases, with 6 bases of the junction left unmatched. The CDR3 extends over 15 amino acids. In germline, CDR1 is MNHEY, CDR2 SVGAGI. Written as DNA, the CDR3 is TGTGCCAGCAGTCCAGCGGGAGAGGTCACCGGGGAGCTGTTTTTT. Its translation: CASSPAGEVTGELFF.

The V and J genes are TRBV11-2 and TRBJ1-3; no firm D call. CDR3 size: 12 residues. CDR1 is SGHAT and CDR2 is FQNNGV in the germline V gene. With 1 base removed from V and 7 bases from J, the gap between germline ends came to 5 bases. CDR3 sequence (DNA): TGTGCCAGCAGCTTAGGGTCCAACACCATATATTTT. This codes for CASSLGSNTIYF. The full variable domain, completed using reference TRBV11-2 and TRBJ1-3, is EAGVAQSPRYKIIEKRQSVAFWCNPISGHATLYWYQQILGQGPKLLIQFQNNGVVDDSQLPKDRFSAERLKGVDSTLKIQPAKLEDSAVYLCASSLGSNTIYFGEGSWLTVV.

In the case of this clone: The sample contains more than one DNA sequence encoding this CDR3. The chain couples TRBV5-1 to TRBJ2-3, with 13 bases that match TRBD2. With V trimmed by 2 bases and J by 5 bases, 17 bases remained unmatched. This CDR3 spans 20 amino acids. Germline V gene lookup returns CDR1 SGHRS and CDR2 YFSETQ. DNA for the CDR3: TGCGCCAGCAGCTTAGGTCGGGGCCTACTAGCGGGGGGGCCAAGAGATACGCAGTATTTT. It encodes CASSLGRGLLAGGPRDTQYF.

The rearrangement uses TRBV2 and TRBJ1-4, with D tentatively TRBD1 (6 bases). The CDR3 runs 14 residues. CDR1 and CDR2 (germline): SNHLY, FYNNEI. Trimming left V 10 bases short and J 1 base short, with 13 bases between. CDR3 sequence (DNA): TGTGCCACCAACAGGGAGGGAACTAATGAAAAACTGTTTTTT. This encodes CATNREGTNEKLFF.

V and J are TRBV4-3 and TRBJ2-3; 11 nucleotides align to TRBD2. In germline, CDR1 is LGHNA, CDR2 YSLEER. The CDR3 spans 18 residues. V was pared by 0 bases and J by 5 bases, with 10 bases of the junction left unmatched. CDR3 protein: CASSQDLLAGGPRDTQYF. The CDR3 DNA is TGCGCCAGCAGCCAAGATCTTCTAGCGGGGGGCCCCCGAGATACGCAGTATTTT.

V and J are TRBV15 and TRBJ1-1, with unresolved D. CDR1 and CDR2 (germline): LNHNV, YYDKDF (reference sequence). V was trimmed by 0 bases and J by 5 bases, leaving 13 bases between them. The CDR3 runs to 15 residues. The CDR3 region is CATSRDSVLETEAFF. The CDR3 DNA is TGTGCCACCAGCAGAGATTCGGTTCTCGAGACTGAAGCTTTCTTT.

This clone appeared a single time. The V gene is TRBV28, the J gene TRBJ1-2; tentative D call: TRBD1 (5 bases). Deletions cut 4 bases from V and 10 bases from J, with 10 bases between. Germline-derived CDR1 and CDR2 are MDHEN and SYDVKM. This CDR3 spans 11 amino acids. CDR3 nucleotides: TGTGCCAGCAGTTATAGAGGGGCCTACACCTTC. This translates into CASSYRGAYTF.

V and J are TRBV5-5 and TRBJ1-1, with unresolved D. CDR3 length equals 15 residues. V was trimmed by 6 bases and J by 3 bases, leaving 18 bases between them. CDR1 SGHKS and CDR2 YYEKEE come from the germline V gene (reference sequence). CDR3 bases: TGTGCCAGCAAGGGTCAGACTTATAGGTACACTGAAGCTTTCTTT. This gives the protein CASKGQTYRYTEAFF. The variable domain in full, with the rest retrieved from reference TRBV5-5 and TRBJ1-1, is DAGVTQSPTHLIKTRGQQVTLRCSPISGHKSVSWYQQVLGQGPQFIFQYYEKEERGRGNFPDRFSARQFPNYSSELNVNALLLGDSALYLCASKGQTYRYTEAFFGQGTRLTVV.

The chain uses TRBV5-6 and TRBJ1-3; 10 bases fit TRBD1. V gave up 4 bases and J gave up 3 bases; unmatched junction bases: 4. Germline loops: CDR1 SGHDT, CDR2 YYEEEE. The CDR3 is made up of 15 amino acids. DNA for the CDR3: TGTGCCAGCAGCCCCAGGACAGGGGGTGGAAACACCATATATTTT. Residues: CASSPRTGGGNTIYF.

This chain uses TRBV28 with TRBJ2-7; 9 bases line up with TRBD1. J was trimmed by 3 bases and V by 5 bases; bases with no gene match: 5. The germline CDR1 and CDR2 sequences are MDHEN and SYDVKM. CDR3 length equals 14 residues. The CDR3 DNA reads as TGTGCCAGCAGTCCCGGGACAGGGAACTACGAGCAGTACTTC. Encoded protein: CASSPGTGNYEQYF.